Here is one TCR beta chain with its context. Its target is unknown. Every sample gave at least 5.5 micrograms of total RNA when it was extracted. The source of the sample is a study of blood T cells in healthy people across ages. The study's findings and limits: Estimated diversity across one million T cells was deemed an underestimate.

Together with a sample-barcoded 5' primer, a J-beta primer mix was included in a second PCR lasting about 6 to 11 cycles. TCRdb called the 5' RACE reads again in MiXCR, with one record for every CDR3 protein. The sample lists more than 800,000 distinct CDR3 sequences; 35% to 55% were seen once. The V end was cut by 7 bases, the J end by 3 bases, with 10 bases between. CDR3 length: 12 residues. CDR1 and CDR2 from the germline V gene are MNHNY and SVGAGI (reference sequence). The sequencing input was blood. V and J are TRBV6-6 and TRBJ2-7; D ambiguous. This receptor was identified in an older woman in good health. As DNA, the CDR3 is TGTGCCAGCATGGAGTCTTTCTACGAGCAGTACTTC. As protein: CASMESFYEQYF.